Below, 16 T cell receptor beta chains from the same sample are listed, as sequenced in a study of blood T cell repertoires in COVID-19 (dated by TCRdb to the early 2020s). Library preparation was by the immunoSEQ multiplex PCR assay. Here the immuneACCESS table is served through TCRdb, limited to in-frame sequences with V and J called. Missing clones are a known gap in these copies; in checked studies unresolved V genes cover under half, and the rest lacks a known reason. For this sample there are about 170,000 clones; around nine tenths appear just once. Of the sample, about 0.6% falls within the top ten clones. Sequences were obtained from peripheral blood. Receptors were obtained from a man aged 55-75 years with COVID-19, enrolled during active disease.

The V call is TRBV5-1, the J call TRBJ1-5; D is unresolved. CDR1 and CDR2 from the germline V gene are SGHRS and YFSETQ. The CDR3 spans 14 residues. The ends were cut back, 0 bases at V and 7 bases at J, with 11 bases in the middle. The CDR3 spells CASSLDRGGQPQHF. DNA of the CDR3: TGCGCCAGCAGCTTGGATCGGGGTGGGCAGCCCCAGCATTTT.

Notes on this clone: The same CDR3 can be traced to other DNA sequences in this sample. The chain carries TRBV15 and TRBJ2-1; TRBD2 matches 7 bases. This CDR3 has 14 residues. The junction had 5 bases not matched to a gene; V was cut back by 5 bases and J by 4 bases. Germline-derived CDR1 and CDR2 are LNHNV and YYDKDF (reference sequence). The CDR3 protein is CATSRSGTYNEQFF. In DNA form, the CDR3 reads TGTGCCACCAGCCGCAGCGGGACTTACAATGAGCAGTTCTTC.

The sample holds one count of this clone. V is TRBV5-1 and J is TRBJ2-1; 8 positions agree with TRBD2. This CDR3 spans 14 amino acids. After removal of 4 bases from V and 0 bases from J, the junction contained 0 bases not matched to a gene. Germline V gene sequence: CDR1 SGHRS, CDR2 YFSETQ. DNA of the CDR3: TGCGCCAGCAGCAGCGGGGGCTCCTACAATGAGCAGTTCTTC. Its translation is CASSSGGSYNEQFF.

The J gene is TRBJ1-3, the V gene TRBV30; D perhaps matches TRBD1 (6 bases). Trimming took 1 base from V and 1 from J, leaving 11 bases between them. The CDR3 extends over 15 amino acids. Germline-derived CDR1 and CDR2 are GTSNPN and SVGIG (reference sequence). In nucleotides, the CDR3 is TGTGCCTGGAGTGCCAAAACAGGGTCTGGAAACACCATATATTTT. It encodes CAWSAKTGSGNTIYF. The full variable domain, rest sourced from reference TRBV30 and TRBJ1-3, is SQTIHQWPATLVQPVGSPLSLECTVEGTSNPNLYWYRQAAGRGLQLLFYSVGIGQISSEVPQNLSASRPQDRQFILSSKKLLLSDSGFYLCAWSAKTGSGNTIYFGEGSWLTVV.

For the CDR3, the DNA is TGTGCCAGCAGTTTTAGGGACACTACGCAGTATTTT. It translates to CASSFRDTTQYF. The V gene is TRBV12-3 or TRBV12-4, the J gene TRBJ2-3; possible D gene TRBD1, 6 bases. The CDR3 has 12 amino acids. V was clipped by 3 bases and J by 8 bases, with 9 bases between them.

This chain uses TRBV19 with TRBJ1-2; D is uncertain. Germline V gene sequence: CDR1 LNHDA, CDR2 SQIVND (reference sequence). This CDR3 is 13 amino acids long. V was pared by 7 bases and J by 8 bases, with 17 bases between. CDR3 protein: CASTILGREGYTF. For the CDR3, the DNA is TGTGCCAGTACCATACTTGGGCGCGAGGGCTACACCTTC.

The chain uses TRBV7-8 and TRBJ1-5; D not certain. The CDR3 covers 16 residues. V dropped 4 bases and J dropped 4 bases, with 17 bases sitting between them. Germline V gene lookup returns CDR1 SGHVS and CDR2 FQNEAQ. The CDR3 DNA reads TGTGCCAGCAGCTCGTACGGGCGGGGTCCTAATCAGCCCCAGCATTTT. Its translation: CASSSYGRGPNQPQHF.

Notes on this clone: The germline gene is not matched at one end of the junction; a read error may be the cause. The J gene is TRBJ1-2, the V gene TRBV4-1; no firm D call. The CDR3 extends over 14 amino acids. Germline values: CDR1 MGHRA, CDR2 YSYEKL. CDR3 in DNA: TGCGCCAACAGCCAAGATCAGGTCCTCTATGGCTACACCTTC. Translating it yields CANSQDQVLYGYTF.

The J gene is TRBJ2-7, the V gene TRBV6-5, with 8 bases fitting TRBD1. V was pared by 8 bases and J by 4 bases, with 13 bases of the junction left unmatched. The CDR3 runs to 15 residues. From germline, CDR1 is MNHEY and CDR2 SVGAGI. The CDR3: CASQPLTGADYEQYF. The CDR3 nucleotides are TGTGCCAGCCAACCCCTGACAGGGGCGGATTACGAGCAGTACTTC.

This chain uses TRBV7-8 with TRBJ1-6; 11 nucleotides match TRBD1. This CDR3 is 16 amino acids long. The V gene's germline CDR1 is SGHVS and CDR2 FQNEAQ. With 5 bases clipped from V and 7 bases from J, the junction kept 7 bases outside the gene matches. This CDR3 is CASSLRDRGMNSPLHF. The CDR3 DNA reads TGTGCCAGCAGCCTCCGGGACAGGGGGATGAATTCACCCCTCCACTTT. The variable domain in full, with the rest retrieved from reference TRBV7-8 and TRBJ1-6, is GAGVSQSPRYKVAKRGQDVALRCDPISGHVSLFWYQQALGQGPEFLTYFQNEAQLDKSGLPSDRFFAERPEGSVSTLKIQRTQQEDSAVYLCASSLRDRGMNSPLHFGNGTRLTVT.

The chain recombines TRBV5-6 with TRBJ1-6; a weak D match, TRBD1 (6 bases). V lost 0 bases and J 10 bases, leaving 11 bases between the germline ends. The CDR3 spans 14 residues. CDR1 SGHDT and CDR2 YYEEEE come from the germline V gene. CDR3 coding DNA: TGTGCCAGCAGCTTGGTACAGGGTGGATCACCCCTCCACTTT. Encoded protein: CASSLVQGGSPLHF. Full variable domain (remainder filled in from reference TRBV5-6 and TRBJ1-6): DAGVTQSPTHLIKTRGQQVTLRCSPKSGHDTVSWYQQALGQGPQFIFQYYEEEERQRGNFPDRFSGHQFPNYSSELNVNALLLGDSALYLCASSLVQGGSPLHFGNGTRLTVT.

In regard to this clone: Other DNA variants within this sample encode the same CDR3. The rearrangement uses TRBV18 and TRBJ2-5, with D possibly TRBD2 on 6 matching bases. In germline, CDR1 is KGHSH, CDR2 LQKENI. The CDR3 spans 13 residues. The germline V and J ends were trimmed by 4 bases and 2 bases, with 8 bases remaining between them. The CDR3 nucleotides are TGTGCCAGCTCACAGGGACTGCAAGAGACCCAGTACTTC. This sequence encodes CASSQGLQETQYF.

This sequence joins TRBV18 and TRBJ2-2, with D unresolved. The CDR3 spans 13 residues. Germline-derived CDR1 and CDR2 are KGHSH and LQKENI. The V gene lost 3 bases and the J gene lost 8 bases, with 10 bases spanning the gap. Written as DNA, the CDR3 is TGTGCCAGCTCACCGGTGGTAGAAGGGGAGCTGTTTTTT. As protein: CASSPVVEGELFF.

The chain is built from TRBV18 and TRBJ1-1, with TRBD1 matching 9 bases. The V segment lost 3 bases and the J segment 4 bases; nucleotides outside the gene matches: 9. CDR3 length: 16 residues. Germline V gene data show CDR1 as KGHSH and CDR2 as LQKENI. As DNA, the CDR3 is TGTGCCAGCTCACCTATAAGGACAGGGGTTAGCACTGAAGCTTTCTTT. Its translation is CASSPIRTGVSTEAFF.

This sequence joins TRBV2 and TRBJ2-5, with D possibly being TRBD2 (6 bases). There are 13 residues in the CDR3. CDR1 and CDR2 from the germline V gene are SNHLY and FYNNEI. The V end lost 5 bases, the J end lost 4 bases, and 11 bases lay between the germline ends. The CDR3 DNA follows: TGTGCCAGCAGTTTGACGCGGGGAGAGACCCAGTACTTC. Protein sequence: CASSLTRGETQYF.

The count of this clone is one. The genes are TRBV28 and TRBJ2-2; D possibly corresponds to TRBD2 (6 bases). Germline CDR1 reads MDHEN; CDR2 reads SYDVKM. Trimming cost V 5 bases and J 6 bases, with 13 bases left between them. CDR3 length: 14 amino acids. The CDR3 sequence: CASSPSWGAGELFF. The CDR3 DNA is TGTGCCAGCAGTCCCTCCTGGGGGGCCGGGGAGCTGTTTTTT.